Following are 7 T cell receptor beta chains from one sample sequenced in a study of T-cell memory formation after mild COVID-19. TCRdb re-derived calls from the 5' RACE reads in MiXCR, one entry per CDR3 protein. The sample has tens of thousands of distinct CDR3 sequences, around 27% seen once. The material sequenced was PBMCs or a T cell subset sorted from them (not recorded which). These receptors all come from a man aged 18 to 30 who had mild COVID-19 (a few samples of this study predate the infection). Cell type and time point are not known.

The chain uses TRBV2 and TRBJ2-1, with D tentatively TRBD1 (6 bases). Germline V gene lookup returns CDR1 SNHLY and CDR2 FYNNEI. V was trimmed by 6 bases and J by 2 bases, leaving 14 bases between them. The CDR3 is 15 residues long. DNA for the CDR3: TGTGCCAGCAGCCAGGGGACCAGCCCCTACAATGAGCAGTTCTTC. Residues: CASSQGTSPYNEQFF.

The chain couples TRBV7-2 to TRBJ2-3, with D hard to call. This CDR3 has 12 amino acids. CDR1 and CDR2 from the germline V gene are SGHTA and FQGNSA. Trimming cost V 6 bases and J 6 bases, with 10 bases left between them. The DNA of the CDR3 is TGTGCCAGCAGAAGGGCGTGGGATACGCAGTATTTT. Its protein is CASRRAWDTQYF.

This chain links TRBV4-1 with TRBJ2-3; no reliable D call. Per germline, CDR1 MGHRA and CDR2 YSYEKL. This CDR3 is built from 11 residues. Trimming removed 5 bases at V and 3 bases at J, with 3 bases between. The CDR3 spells CASSWTDTQYF. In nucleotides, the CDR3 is TGCGCCAGCAGCTGGACAGATACGCAGTATTTT.

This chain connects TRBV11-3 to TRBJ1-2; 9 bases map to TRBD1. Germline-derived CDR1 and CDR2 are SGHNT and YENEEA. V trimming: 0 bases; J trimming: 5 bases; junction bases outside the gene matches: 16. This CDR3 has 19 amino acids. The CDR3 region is CASSLDLAGTGLRGYGYTF. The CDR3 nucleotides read TGTGCCAGCAGCTTAGATCTCGCCGGGACAGGGTTACGTGGATATGGCTACACCTTC.

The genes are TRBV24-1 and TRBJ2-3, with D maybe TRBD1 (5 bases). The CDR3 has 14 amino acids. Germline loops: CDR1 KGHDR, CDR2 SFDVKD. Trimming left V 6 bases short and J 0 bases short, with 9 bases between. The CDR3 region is CATSQGRSTDTQYF. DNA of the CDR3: TGTGCCACCAGTCAGGGCAGAAGCACAGATACGCAGTATTTT.

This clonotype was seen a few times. The CDR3 here is CASRGPPATEAFF. The CDR3 DNA reads TGCGCCAGCAGGGGACCGCCCGCAACTGAAGCTTTCTTT. The rearrangement uses TRBV5-1 and TRBJ1-1; possible D gene TRBD1, 5 bases. The germline gives CDR1 SGHRS, CDR2 YFSETQ. This CDR3 is 13 amino acids long. Trimming took off 5 bases at V and 5 bases at J, with 13 bases between the two ends. Full variable domain (rest looked up from reference TRBV5-1 and TRBJ1-1): KAGVTQTPRYLIKTRGQQVTLSCSPISGHRSVSWYQQTPGQGLQFLFEYFSETQRNKGNFPGRFSGRQFSNSRSEMNVSTLELGDSALYLCASRGPPATEAFFGQGTRLTVV.

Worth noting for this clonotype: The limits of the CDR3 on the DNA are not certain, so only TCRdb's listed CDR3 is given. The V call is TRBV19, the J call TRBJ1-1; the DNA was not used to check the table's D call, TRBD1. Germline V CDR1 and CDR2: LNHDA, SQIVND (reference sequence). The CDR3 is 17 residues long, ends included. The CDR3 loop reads CASTSGRLGGWTTEAFF.